A selection of T cell receptor beta chains follows, all from one sample in a study of shared clonotypes between healthy human individuals. Some clones are missing from TCRdb's copy, which holds only in-frame ones; the method was immunoSEQ multiplex PCR. This table holds over 2 million clones, roughly 94% found once. Sequenced material: naive CD4+ T cells sorted from blood. These receptors originate from a man in his late teens or twenties in good health. Each CDR3 is given with its conserved first and last residue. A D gene is named only where the DNA matches it firmly. The size field is filled for only some rows; it gives once, few, many or a size class.

>-|TRBJ1-6|-|TRBV11-1
TGTGCCAGCAGCTTAGGAGGACTAAATTCACCCCTCCACTTT
CASSLGGLNSPLHF
>TRBD2|TRBJ2-5|once|TRBV7-2
TGTGCCAGCAGTTCGGGACTAGTGAAAGAGACCCAGTACTTC
CASSSGLVKETQYF
>-|TRBJ2-1|once|TRBV7-9
TGTGCCAGCAGCCTCGGGGACTCCAGGGGGAATGAGCAGTTCTTC
CASSLGDSRGNEQFF
>-|TRBJ2-5|once|TRBV2
TGTGCCAGGAATCGGGGTCAGGGTCCCCAAGAGACCCAGTACTTC
CARNRGQGPQETQYF
>TRBD1|TRBJ1-3|once|TRBV30
TGTGCCTGGAGGGGGGGGACAGGGTCTCCCGGATTGTACACCATATATTTT
CAWRGGTGSPGLYTIYF
>-|TRBJ2-3|-|TRBV27
TGTGCCAGCAGTTTAAGCGGCAGGGTCACAGATACGCAGTATTTT
CASSLSGRVTDTQYF
>-|TRBJ2-2|once|TRBV4-3
TGCGCCAGCAGCTTAGCGGCAACGAACACCGGGGAGCTGTTTTTT
CASSLAATNTGELFF
>-|TRBJ2-2|-|TRBV10-3
TGTGCCATCAGTGAGTTAGACACTAACACCGGGGAGCTGTTTTTT
CAISELDTNTGELFF
>-|TRBJ2-5|-|TRBV6-1
TGTGCCAGCAGTACGACATGGGGGGAGACCCAGTACTTC
CASSTTWGETQYF
>-|TRBJ2-7|-|TRBV5-1
TGCGCCAGCGGGAAACAGGGTGGCTACGAGCAGTACTTC
CASGKQGGYEQYF
>-|TRBJ1-5|-|TRBV28
TGTGCCAGCACCCAGGATGTGGGTGGCGGTCAGCCCCAGCATTTT
CASTQDVGGGQPQHF
>-|TRBJ1-4|-|TRBV18
TGTGCCAGCTGCCCGGACCGCCCCAGGGAAAAACTGTTTTTT
CASCPDRPREKLFF
>TRBD1|TRBJ2-5|-|TRBV28
TGTGCCAGCGTTGGGACAGGGGGCGGGGAGACCCAGTACTTC
CASVGTGGGETQYF
>-|TRBJ1-6|-|TRBV28
TGTGCCAGCACTTCCAGGGCTAATTCACCCCTCCACTTT
CASTSRANSPLHF
>-|TRBJ2-3|-|TRBV5-8
TGTGCCAGCAGCCTGGCCCCAGGGTTGGATACGCAGTATTTT
CASSLAPGLDTQYF
>-|TRBJ1-1|-|TRBV7-2
TGTGCCAGCAGTTCGGACCGCACTGAAGCTTTCTTT
CASSSDRTEAFF
>-|TRBJ2-1|-|TRBV6-5
TGTGCCAGCAGTCCCCTCTTGGGGTACAATGAGCAGTTCTTC
CASSPLLGYNEQFF
>-|TRBJ1-5|-|TRBV19
TGTGCCAGTAGTGGTGCGGGGTTGGGCCAGCCCCAGCATTTT
CASSGAGLGQPQHF
>-|TRBJ1-1|few|TRBV7-8
TGTGCCAGCAGCTTAGGACAGGTGAACACTGAAGCTTTCTTT
CASSLGQVNTEAFF
>-|TRBJ2-7|-|TRBV6-5
TGTGCCAGCAGTTATGGGCTAGCGCCTTCCTACGAGCAGTACTTC
CASSYGLAPSYEQYF
>TRBD2|TRBJ2-1|-|TRBV19
TGTGCCAGTAGTATAGGCGGGAGGGCCGCTTACAATGAGCAGTTCTTC
CASSIGGRAAYNEQFF
>-|TRBJ1-2|-|TRBV7-9
TGTGCCAGCAGCATCGACAGCGAGGGACCTGGCTACACCTTC
CASSIDSEGPGYTF
>TRBD2|TRBJ2-5|-|TRBV5-4
TGTGCCAGCAGCCCGACTAGCGGAAGGCAAGAGACCCAGTACTTC
CASSPTSGRQETQYF
>TRBD1|TRBJ2-7|-|TRBV7-9
TGTGCCAGCAGCCCCTGGACAGGGGGTTACGAGCAGTACTTC
CASSPWTGGYEQYF
>-|TRBJ2-3|-|TRBV18
TGTGCCAGCTCACCACCCGGGCAGGTGACTAGCACAGATACGCAGTATTTT
CASSPPGQVTSTDTQYF
>-|TRBJ2-3|-|TRBV7-9
TGTGCCAGCAGCCCCCTCTCCACAGATACGCAGTATTTT
CASSPLSTDTQYF
>TRBD1|TRBJ1-4|-|TRBV6-5
TGTGCCAGCAGTTACACGGGACAGCCAAATGAAAAACTGTTTTTT
CASSYTGQPNEKLFF
>-|TRBJ2-7|-|TRBV27
TGTGCCAGCACCGGGACCAGGGGTCCATCCTACGAGCAGTACTTC
CASTGTRGPSYEQYF
>-|TRBJ1-1|-|TRBV7-9
TGTGCCAGCAGCTTACCCCGGGGGAACACTGAAGCTTTCTTT
CASSLPRGNTEAFF
>-|TRBJ2-2|-|TRBV11-3
TGTGCCAGCAGGGAGGACTGGAATTCCACCGGGGAGCTGTTTTTT
CASREDWNSTGELFF
>TRBD1|TRBJ2-7|-|TRBV18
TGTGCCAGCTCACCACCGGGACAGGGGTCCCACGAGCAGTACTTC
CASSPPGQGSHEQYF
>-|TRBJ1-2|-|TRBV5-1
TGCGCCAGCAGCTCGTCCGGACAGCGAATCCACACCTTC
CASSSSGQRIHTF
>-|TRBJ2-7|once|TRBV30
TGTGCCTGGAGTGTAGACTCCTACGAGCAGTACTTC
CAWSVDSYEQYF
>TRBD1|TRBJ1-1|-|TRBV7-9
TGTGCCAGCAGCTCGGGACAGGGGCCACGAACCACTGAAGCTTTCTTT
CASSSGQGPRTTEAFF
>-|TRBJ1-2|-|TRBV19
TGTGCCAGTAGTATAAGGGAATTCTTACATGGCTACACCTTC
CASSIREFLHGYTF
>-|TRBJ2-3|-|TRBV19
TGTGCCAGTAGTATAGGACCGGTCGGCACAGATACGCAGTATTTT
CASSIGPVGTDTQYF
>-|TRBJ1-5|-|TRBV10-1
TGCGCCAGCAGTGTAGGGGCAGGGGATCAGCCCCAGCATTTT
CASSVGAGDQPQHF
>-|TRBJ2-3|-|TRBV5-1
TGCGCCAGCAGCTTCAGAGGACGGAGGCAGTATTTT
CASSFRGRRQYF
>-|TRBJ2-3|-|TRBV5-1
TGCGCCAGCAGCTTATCCGGGCAGGGAGATACGCAGTATTTT
CASSLSGQGDTQYF